This T cell receptor (beta chain) was documented in a study of graft-versus-host responses after intestinal transplantation. Across the study: Transplant recipients had multivisceral, liver-intestinal, or isolated intestinal grafts. Following induction with anti-thymocyte globulin, all recipients were given tacrolimus and steroids for around three years.

The CDR3 spans 11 residues, counting both ends. Broader study findings: GvH clones turned up in recipient marrow; some had shown up first in ileum or blood. Patients with graft-donor T cell macrochimerism had high graft-versus-host to host-versus-graft clonal ratios in allografts.

Data came from immunoSEQ multiplex PCR; TCRdb stores just in-frame clones and leaves some out. The table records about 100,000 clones, about 89% of them present only once. A remark on this clone: Its antigen is not identified. The conserved phenylalanine or tryptophan normally closing the CDR3 is absent here, so this likely arose from a read error. No DNA is shown, since the ends of the CDR3 on it are uncertain; the CDR3 is the one TCRdb lists.

The chain links TRBV5-3 to TRBJ1-2; TRBD1 is the table's D call and was not checked against the DNA. TRBV5-3 is an ORF for which the function is uncertain. The starting material was unstimulated CD8+ T cells sorted from spleen or lymph node cells, obtained before intestinal transplant. This receptor was identified in a human donor who received an intestinal transplant. The CDR3 here is CARSLRTAVPL.